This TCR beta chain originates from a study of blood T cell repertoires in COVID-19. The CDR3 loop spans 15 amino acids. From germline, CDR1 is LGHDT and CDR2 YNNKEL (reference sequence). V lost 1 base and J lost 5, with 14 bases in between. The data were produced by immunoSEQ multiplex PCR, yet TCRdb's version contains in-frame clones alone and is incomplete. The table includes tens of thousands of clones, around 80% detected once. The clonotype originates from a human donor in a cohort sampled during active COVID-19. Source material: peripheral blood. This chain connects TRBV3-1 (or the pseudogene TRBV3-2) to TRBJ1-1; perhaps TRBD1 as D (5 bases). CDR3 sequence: CASSQVQGEGTEAFF. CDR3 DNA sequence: TGTGCCAGCAGCCAAGTCCAAGGGGAGGGTACTGAAGCTTTCTTT.